This T cell receptor (beta chain) was identified during a study of CD8 T cells in Susac syndrome. V lost 5 bases, J lost 2 bases, and 7 bases lay in between. There are 13 residues in the CDR3. Germline-derived CDR1 and CDR2 are SGDLS and YYNGEE. Random hexamers were used to reverse transcribe an amount of about 0.45 to 1 ug RNA. TCRdb reanalysed the immunoSEQ multiplex PCR reads using MiXCR and keeps one entry per CDR3 protein. The data show about 110,000 distinct CDR3 sequences, approximately 93% seen once. The clonotype originates from a human donor with Susac syndrome. The sequencing sample was made of CD8+ T cells from PBMCs. The rearrangement joins TRBV9 to TRBJ2-2; D is possibly TRBD1 (6 bases). The CDR3 reads CASRQGNTGELFF. CDR3 DNA sequence: TGTGCCAGCAGACAGGGTAACACCGGGGAGCTGTTTTTT.